One and the same sample provided the 31 T cell receptor beta chains below, sequenced in a study of T cell responses to AZD1222 COVID-19 vaccine. Assay used: immunoSEQ multiplex PCR; TCRdb lists only in-frame clones, some missing. Altogether 100,000 to 120,000 clones are present, 80% to 95% being singletons, with the ten largest covering more than 2%. The sample in question was peripheral blood, obtained 28 days after the second AZD1222 dose. The origin of the receptors is an adult who received the AZD1222 COVID-19 vaccine.

The J gene is TRBJ1-1, the V gene TRBV7-8; tentative D call: TRBD1 (6 bases). Germline-derived CDR1 and CDR2 are SGHVS and FQNEAQ. The CDR3 extends over 15 amino acids. V was cut by 5 bases and J by 0 bases, with 13 bases left in between. The CDR3 reads CASSPAGTMNTEAFF. CDR3 sequence (DNA): TGTGCCAGCAGCCCCGCCGGGACAATGAACACTGAAGCTTTCTTT.

The rearrangement joins TRBV12-3 or TRBV12-4 to TRBJ1-3; D remains unclear. Trimming pared 3 bases from V and 9 bases from J, leaving 6 bases between. The CDR3 sequence is 11 residues long. The CDR3 nucleotides read TGTGCCAGCAGTTTTGGGCTCACCATATATTTT. Amino acid sequence: CASSFGLTIYF.

The J gene is TRBJ1-1, the V gene TRBV11-3; possible D gene TRBD1, 5 bases. The V and J ends lost 4 bases and 7 bases respectively, with 19 bases between them. Germline V gene lookup returns CDR1 SGHNT and CDR2 YENEEA. The CDR3 length is 15 residues. This chain's CDR3 is CASSSWRGDSREAFF. CDR3 sequence (DNA): TGTGCCAGCAGCTCCTGGCGTGGGGACTCCCGTGAAGCTTTCTTT.

CDR3 coding DNA: TGTGCCACCAATCGACAGGGAGGTTATGAAAAACTGTTTTTT. It is translated as CATNRQGGYEKLFF. The genes are TRBV15 and TRBJ1-4; 7 nucleotides match TRBD1. V lost 7 bases and J lost 6; bases outside the gene matches: 8. Germline V gene lookup returns CDR1 LNHNV and CDR2 YYDKDF (reference sequence). The CDR3 covers 14 residues.

This clone came up once. This chain links TRBV7-9 with TRBJ1-2, with D possibly being TRBD1 (6 bases). CDR3 length equals 13 residues. Deletions cut 5 bases from V and 3 bases from J, with 10 bases between. Germline V gives CDR1 SEHNR, CDR2 FQNEAQ (reference sequence). CDR3 bases: TGTGCCAGCAGCGCCTACAGGGACTATGGCTACACCTTC. This translates into CASSAYRDYGYTF.

This chain joins TRBV4-1 and TRBJ2-3; D perhaps matches TRBD2 (5 bases). The ends were cut back, 3 bases at V and 0 bases at J, with 13 bases in the middle. This CDR3 has 16 residues. The V gene's germline CDR1 is MGHRA and CDR2 YSYEKL. The CDR3 nucleotides read TGCGCCAGCAGCCATGAGAGGGCGAGGAGCACAGATACGCAGTATTTT. Translating it yields CASSHERARSTDTQYF.

This clone appeared once. This rearrangement joins TRBV18 to TRBJ1-4, with unresolved D. CDR1 and CDR2 from the germline V gene are KGHSH and LQKENI. The CDR3 runs 17 residues. The V gene lost 1 base and the J gene lost 8 bases, with 20 bases spanning the gap. DNA for the CDR3: TGTGCCAGCTCACCACTTAACTCACCGGGCGTGGGCGAAAAACTGTTTTTT. Encoded protein: CASSPLNSPGVGEKLFF. The whole variable domain, remainder taken from reference TRBV18 and TRBJ1-4, is NAGVMQNPRHLVRRRGQEARLRCSPMKGHSHVYWYRQLPEEGLKFMVYLQKENIIDESGMPKERFSAEFPKEGPSILRIQQVVRGDSAAYFCASSPLNSPGVGEKLFFGSGTQLSVL.

The chain employs TRBV3-1 (or the pseudogene TRBV3-2) and TRBJ1-5, with D uncertain. Trimming took 8 bases from V and 2 from J, leaving 10 bases between them. The CDR3 extends over 13 amino acids. Germline V gene lookup returns CDR1 LGHDT and CDR2 YNNKEL (reference sequence). CDR3 in amino acids: CASGEFGNQPQHF. CDR3 in DNA: TGTGCCAGCGGGGAATTCGGCAATCAGCCCCAGCATTTT.

The gene calls are TRBV6-4 and TRBJ2-4; 7 positions agree with TRBD2. The CDR3 contains 19 residues. Germline V CDR1 and CDR2: MRHNA, SNTAGT. V shed 9 bases, J shed 3 bases, and the junction held 23 bases outside the gene matches. The CDR3 sequence: CARAPPGGSPSGGKNIQYF. The CDR3 DNA reads TGTGCCAGAGCACCCCCGGGCGGATCTCCGTCGGGGGGCAAAAACATTCAGTACTTC.

The chain carries TRBV5-1 and TRBJ2-6; no firm D call. The CDR3 spans 15 residues. V lost 6 bases and J 2 bases, leaving 12 bases between the germline ends. CDR1 is SGHRS, CDR2 YFSETQ, per germline. The CDR3 coding sequence is TGCGCCAGCAAGATCCTCCGGGCTGGGGCCAACGTCCTGACTTTC. It translates to CASKILRAGANVLTF. The variable domain in full, with the rest retrieved from reference TRBV5-1 and TRBJ2-6, is KAGVTQTPRYLIKTRGQQVTLSCSPISGHRSVSWYQQTPGQGLQFLFEYFSETQRNKGNFPGRFSGRQFSNSRSEMNVSTLELGDSALYLCASKILRAGANVLTFGAGSRLTVL.

The rearrangement links TRBV24-1 to TRBJ2-7; 8 nucleotides agree with TRBD1. The length of the CDR3 is 16 residues. J gave up 3 bases and V 3 bases, and 9 bases lay outside the gene matches. The V gene's germline CDR1 is KGHDR and CDR2 SFDVKD. CDR3 DNA: TGTGCCACCAGTGATGCCAAGGACAGGGCGATCTACGAGCAGTACTTC. This sequence encodes CATSDAKDRAIYEQYF.

V gene TRBV5-1 combines with J gene TRBJ1-4; 8 bases are a match to TRBD1. Looked up from germline, CDR1 is SGHRS and CDR2 is YFSETQ. The CDR3 has 17 residues. V lost 6 bases, J lost 8 bases, and 18 bases stayed unmatched. This CDR3 is CASTFSPGTGLGEKLFF. In nucleotides, the CDR3 is TGCGCCAGCACCTTCAGCCCCGGGACAGGATTGGGGGAAAAACTGTTTTTT. Full variable domain (outside the CDR3, taken from reference TRBV5-1 and TRBJ1-4): KAGVTQTPRYLIKTRGQQVTLSCSPISGHRSVSWYQQTPGQGLQFLFEYFSETQRNKGNFPGRFSGRQFSNSRSEMNVSTLELGDSALYLCASTFSPGTGLGEKLFFGSGTQLSVL.

The chain links TRBV9 to TRBJ1-4; 7 bases match TRBD1. This CDR3 is built from 15 residues. Unmatched junction bases numbered 8, after V lost 2 bases and J lost 7 bases. Germline CDR1 SGDLS, CDR2 YYNGEE. The CDR3 DNA is TGTGCCAGCAGCGTGACCGGGACAGCGACTGAAAAACTGTTTTTT. It codes for CASSVTGTATEKLFF.

The chain is built from TRBV11-2 and TRBJ1-1, with D unresolved. CDR3 length equals 13 residues. V lost 4 bases to trimming and J lost 1 base, with 7 bases between them. Germline assignment: CDR1 SGHAT and CDR2 FQNNGV. DNA for the CDR3: TGTGCCAGCAGCTCTACAGAGAACACTGAAGCTTTCTTT. Translated, it gives CASSSTENTEAFF. The whole variable domain, remainder taken from reference TRBV11-2 and TRBJ1-1, is EAGVAQSPRYKIIEKRQSVAFWCNPISGHATLYWYQQILGQGPKLLIQFQNNGVVDDSQLPKDRFSAERLKGVDSTLKIQPAKLEDSAVYLCASSSTENTEAFFGQGTRLTVV.

This clone was detected once. The genes are TRBV7-9 and TRBJ1-1; no clear D. The CDR3 has 13 residues. The ends were cut back, 5 bases at V and 0 bases at J, with 7 bases in the middle. The germline V gene has CDR1 SEHNR and CDR2 FQNEAQ (reference sequence). CDR3 loop: CASSGGLNTEAFF. In DNA form, the CDR3 reads TGTGCCAGCAGCGGCGGCCTGAACACTGAAGCTTTCTTT.

This clone was seen only a few times. The chain is built from TRBV4-3 and TRBJ1-4; a possible D gene is TRBD1 (6 bases). Trimming stripped 2 bases from V and 7 bases from J, with 20 bases between. The CDR3 has 17 amino acids. CDR1 and CDR2 from the germline V gene are LGHNA and YSLEER. The CDR3 spells CASSQSPTGPLGEKLFF. The CDR3 coding sequence is TGCGCCAGCAGCCAAAGCCCGACAGGTCCCTTGGGTGAAAAACTGTTTTTT.

This sequence joins TRBV23-1 and TRBJ1-6; TRBD1 matches 8 bases. TRBV23-1 is an open reading frame, and its role is uncertain. Trimming cost V 6 bases and J 8 bases; bases outside gene matches: 6. CDR3 length: 14 amino acids. CDR3 sequence (DNA): TGCGCCAGCAGGAAGGGACAGGTCGATTCACCCCTCCACTTT. This sequence encodes CASRKGQVDSPLHF.

The chain joins TRBV2 to TRBJ1-4, with 8 bases that match TRBD1. Per the germline V gene, CDR1 is SNHLY and CDR2 is FYNNEI. CDR3 length: 14 residues. The V and J ends lost 7 bases and 7 bases, in that order; junction bases with no gene match: 8. CDR3 coding DNA: TGTGCCAGCACTACGACAGGGGTGGTTGAAAAACTGTTTTTT. Translating it yields CASTTTGVVEKLFF.

The J gene is TRBJ1-2, the V gene TRBV7-2; unclear D gene. CDR3 size: 18 residues. Germline values: CDR1 SGHTA, CDR2 FQGNSA. The V end was cut by 1 base, the J end by 1 base, with 19 bases between. The CDR3 sequence: CASSLVHRAESYNYGYTF. The CDR3 DNA reads as TGTGCCAGCAGCTTAGTTCATCGGGCGGAGAGTTATAACTATGGCTACACCTTC.

This clone was observed a single time. The chain employs TRBV5-1 and TRBJ2-7; no definite D call. CDR3 length: 14 amino acids. CDR1 and CDR2 from the germline V gene are SGHRS and YFSETQ. V was cut by 0 bases and J by 5 bases, with 12 bases left in between. The CDR3 spells CASSLEGTFDEQYF. DNA of the CDR3: TGCGCCAGCAGCTTGGAGGGCACGTTTGACGAGCAGTACTTC.

The V call is TRBV5-1, the J call TRBJ2-1; TRBD1 aligns across 8 bases. V shed 6 bases and J 6 bases; nucleotides not matched to a gene: 8. Per the germline V gene, CDR1 is SGHRS and CDR2 is YFSETQ. This CDR3 is 14 amino acids long. The CDR3 loop reads CASNQRTGTNEQFF. The DNA for the CDR3 is TGCGCCAGCAATCAACGGACAGGGACCAATGAGCAGTTCTTC.

The rearrangement uses TRBV7-9 and TRBJ2-1, with a weak D call TRBD2 (5 bases). This CDR3 is built from 15 residues. CDR1 is SEHNR, CDR2 FQNEAQ, per germline (reference sequence). The V gene lost 1 base and the J gene lost 0 bases, with 7 bases spanning the gap. The CDR3 here is CASSLGRGSYNEQFF. CDR3 DNA sequence: TGTGCCAGCAGCTTAGGCCGGGGCTCCTACAATGAGCAGTTCTTC.

The chain joins TRBV9 to TRBJ2-2, with 8 bases identical to TRBD1. Germline CDR1 is SGDLS and CDR2 is YYNGEE. The V segment lost 5 bases and the J segment 3 bases; nucleotides outside the gene matches: 9. The CDR3 runs 16 residues. CDR3 sequence reads: CASSNGQGIDTGELFF. CDR3 bases: TGTGCCAGCAGTAACGGACAGGGAATCGACACCGGGGAGCTGTTTTTT.

This clone was seen a single time. The chain employs TRBV10-3 and TRBJ1-3, with unresolved D. CDR1 and CDR2 (germline): ENHRY, SYGVKD. The CDR3 totals 18 residues. V lost 0 bases and J lost 0, with 15 bases in between. CDR3 nucleotide sequence: TGTGCCATCAGTGAGTCGGGTGGGAGGCTGGACTCTGGAAACACCATATATTTT. Translation: CAISESGGRLDSGNTIYF.

The gene calls are TRBV6-2 or TRBV6-3 and TRBJ1-2, with a possible D match to TRBD1 (6 bases). The germline V gene encodes CDR1 MNHEY and CDR2 SVGEGT. This CDR3 is 13 amino acids long. V lost 2 bases, J lost 6 bases, and 10 bases lay in between. In DNA form, the CDR3 reads TGTGCCAGCAGTTACAGGGGGAGCAATGGCTACACCTTC. As protein: CASSYRGSNGYTF.

The genes are TRBV18 and TRBJ1-1; D is undetermined. The V end was cut by 1 base, the J end by 1 base, with 10 bases between. Germline assignment: CDR1 KGHSH and CDR2 LQKENI. The CDR3 has 15 residues. CDR3 nucleotide sequence: TGTGCCAGCTCACCACTAAGTCAGACGAACACTGAAGCTTTCTTT. Amino acid sequence: CASSPLSQTNTEAFF. The full variable domain, in which reference TRBV18 and TRBJ1-1 provide the parts outside the CDR3, is NAGVMQNPRHLVRRRGQEARLRCSPMKGHSHVYWYRQLPEEGLKFMVYLQKENIIDESGMPKERFSAEFPKEGPSILRIQQVVRGDSAAYFCASSPLSQTNTEAFFGQGTRLTVV.

As for this clone: The junction does not match germline at one end; this may be a read error. The V and J genes are TRBV29-1 and TRBJ2-7; D uncertain. The CDR3 extends over 12 amino acids. Germline CDR1 SQVTM, CDR2 ANQGSEA. The DNA of the CDR3 is TGCAGCGCGGCAGGATTCTCCCACGAGCAGTACTTC. Its protein product is CSAAGFSHEQYF.

The chain is built from TRBV6-5 and TRBJ1-4, with TRBD1 matching 7 bases. V shed 6 bases, J shed 7 bases, and the junction held 11 bases outside the gene matches. CDR1 is MNHEY, CDR2 SVGAGI, per germline. The CDR3 sequence is 15 residues long. This CDR3 reads CASRARQGRREKLFF. The DNA for the CDR3 is TGTGCCAGCAGGGCTCGACAGGGTCGGCGTGAAAAACTGTTTTTT.

The CDR3 loop reads CASSGGRGYTF. CDR3 coding DNA: TGTGCCAGCAGTGGGGGCAGAGGCTACACCTTC. The gene calls are TRBV6-4 and TRBJ1-2; tentative D call: TRBD1 (5 bases). Trimming took 4 bases from V and 8 from J, leaving 8 bases between them. From germline, CDR1 is MRHNA and CDR2 SNTAGT. The CDR3 has 11 residues.

This clone has just one count. The V call is TRBV21-1, the J call TRBJ2-7; the tabulated D call, TRBD1, remains unverified against the DNA. TRBV21-1 represents a pseudogene. This CDR3 comprises 13 residues. The CDR3 reads CASSKAYGRAADF. The CDR3 nucleotides read TGTGCCAGCAGCAAAGCATACGGCAGGGCGGCGGACTTC.

This chain links TRBV5-1 with TRBJ2-7, with D possibly matching TRBD1 (6 bases). Germline V gives CDR1 SGHRS, CDR2 YFSETQ. CDR3 length: 14 residues. The V end lost 2 bases, the J end lost 0 bases, and 9 bases lay between the germline ends. CDR3 sequence (DNA): TGCGCCAGCAGCTTCAGGGGAAGCTCCTACGAGCAGTACTTC. As protein: CASSFRGSSYEQYF.